This TCR beta chain was sequenced in a study of cytomegalovirus exposure and HLA in healthy donors. Overall study findings and caveats: Later on, an analysis showed TCR association rates differing by HLA locus, with DRB1 the most and HLA-C the fewest.

Points on this clone: Its antigen is not identified.

V was cut by 4 bases and J by 0 bases, with 13 bases left in between. The CDR3 length is 16 residues. The germline gives CDR1 MNHNS, CDR2 SASEGT. The PCR had 60 Vbeta and 13 Jbeta primers. Sequencing was performed with immunoSEQ multiplex PCR; in TCRdb, only in-frame clones are kept and a portion is missing. The sample carries about 300,000 clones, about nine tenths recorded once. Sequenced material: PBMCs. The chain has TRBV6-1 and TRBJ2-1, with a tentative D call TRBD1 (5 bases). The TCR was taken from a man aged 40-50 years in good health and CMV-seropositive. Here the CDR3 DNA reads TGTGCCAGCAGTGCCCCCAGGGTTCGCTCCTACAATGAGCAGTTCTTC. Amino acid sequence: CASSAPRVRSYNEQFF.